This T cell receptor (beta chain) was observed in a study of cytotoxic CD8 clonotypes in ibrutinib-treated CLL. Study information: Over 9 relapsed/refractory, more than 14 treatment-naive; under 18 IGHV unmutated. Samples averaged approximately 260,000 productive templates and approximately 100,000 productive rearrangements. Specimens for response were gathered following a median approximately 12 months of therapy, spanning 6 to 36.

Using immunoSEQ multiplex PCR, the repertoire was profiled, and TCRdb retains in-frame clones only, with some absent. The table includes hundreds of thousands of clones, roughly three quarters detected once. CDR1 MGHRA and CDR2 YSYEKL come from the germline V gene. The CDR3 runs 15 residues. V lost 1 base to trimming and J lost 0 bases, with 6 bases between them. This sequence originates from a human donor with chronic lymphocytic leukemia. Sample: PBMCs, taken after 12 months of ibrutinib treatment. V and J are TRBV4-1 and TRBJ1-4; D unclear. The CDR3 here is CASSQVGTTNEKLFF. The CDR3 DNA follows: TGCGCCAGCAGCCAAGTGGGTACAACTAATGAAAAACTGTTTTTT.